The T cell receptor beta chain under discussion was sequenced for a study of cytomegalovirus exposure and HLA in healthy donors. The study ran its PCR with 60 Vbeta and 13 Jbeta primers. Method: immunoSEQ multiplex PCR; TCRdb's copy keeps in-frame clones and lacks some. The data hold roughly 96,000 clones, with approximately 72% observed a single time. The V gene's germline CDR1 is SGHTA and CDR2 FQGNSA. The CDR3 has 14 residues. The junction had 4 bases not matched to a gene; V was cut back by 4 bases and J by 4 bases. The TCR was taken from a woman in her 70s in good health and CMV-seropositive. Material: PBMCs. This sequence joins TRBV7-2 and TRBJ2-1; 7 nucleotides match TRBD1. The CDR3 coding sequence is TGTGCCAGCAGCTGGGGCAGGGGGTACAATGAGCAGTTCTTC. This translates into CASSWGRGYNEQFF.